This entry concerns a single T cell receptor (beta chain). The data originate from a study of blood T cells in healthy people across ages. All donors came from Russia, were Caucasian and healthy, and spanned ages about 6 to 90. Per the germline V gene, CDR1 is MNHNS and CDR2 is SASEGT. The V end was cut by 1 base, the J end by 2 bases, with 15 bases between. The CDR3 runs 16 residues. For the second PCR, which ran for roughly 7 to 11 cycles, a sample-barcoded 5' primer and a J-beta primer mix were used. TCRdb called the 5' RACE reads again in MiXCR, with one record for every CDR3 protein. Of 750,000 to 950,000 distinct CDR3 sequences in the sample, approximately 55% were seen once.

This clonotype was obtained from a man at least 80 years old in good health. The sequenced sample was blood. This sequence joins TRBV6-1 and TRBJ2-7; D remains unclear. CDR3 DNA sequence: TGTGCCAGCAGTGAAGAAGTCCGAGGCAGGACCTACGAGCAGTACTTC. This encodes CASSEEVRGRTYEQYF.